Presented here are 7 T cell receptor beta chains from one specimen sequenced in a study of regulatory T cells. The PCR used 52 TRBV and 13 TRBJ primers. Profiling relied on immunoSEQ multiplex PCR, and the TCRdb table lists in-frame clones only, not all of them. The sample lists some 20,000 clones, 80% to 95% occurring once. The sequencing input was CD8+ T cells sorted from blood. These receptors originate from a child aged 2 to 9 with CD3G deficiency.

The chain has TRBV28 and TRBJ2-1, with D possibly matching TRBD2 (5 bases). The V gene's germline CDR1 is MDHEN and CDR2 SYDVKM. The CDR3 has 15 amino acids. Trimming took off 1 base at V and 8 bases at J, with 15 bases between the two ends. The DNA of the CDR3 is TGTGCCAGCAGTTTATCCCTCCGCCGGGATTATGAGCAGTTCTTC. Translation: CASSLSLRRDYEQFF.

The rearrangement joins TRBV6-1 to TRBJ1-4; TRBD1 might be the D (5 bases). Germline assignment: CDR1 MNHNS and CDR2 SASEGT. Trimming left V 2 bases short and J 5 bases short, with 12 bases between. This CDR3 is 15 amino acids long. The CDR3 DNA is TGTGCCAGCAGTGAATTAGGGACGCCGAATGAAAAACTGTTTTTT. Encoded protein: CASSELGTPNEKLFF.

The rearrangement links TRBV28 to TRBJ2-3; 12 bases are shared with TRBD2. Germline CDR1 and CDR2: MDHEN and SYDVKM. Trimming cost V 4 bases and J 4 bases; bases outside gene matches: 6. This CDR3 has 16 residues. CDR3 amino acids: CASSSLAGGPADTQYF. Written as DNA, the CDR3 is TGTGCCAGCAGTTCCCTAGCGGGAGGGCCTGCAGATACGCAGTATTTT. The full variable domain, its missing parts supplied by reference TRBV28 and TRBJ2-3, is DVKVTQSSRYLVKRTGEKVFLECVQDMDHENMFWYRQDPGLGLRLIYFSYDVKMKEKGDIPEGYSVSREKKERFSLILESASTNQTSMYLCASSSLAGGPADTQYFGPGTRLTVL.

V usage is TRBV4-1 and J usage is TRBJ2-7; D may be TRBD2 (6 bases). With 0 bases removed from V and 0 bases from J, the gap between germline ends came to 15 bases. Germline CDR1 reads MGHRA; CDR2 reads YSYEKL. The CDR3 spans 17 residues. The CDR3 sequence is CASSQEVVAGTSYEQYF. Written as DNA, the CDR3 is TGCGCCAGCAGCCAAGAAGTGGTTGCGGGAACCTCCTACGAGCAGTACTTC.

The rearrangement joins TRBV12-5 to TRBJ2-1, with TRBD2 matching 9 bases. CDR1 and CDR2 (germline): LGHNT, FRNRAP. V was pared by 6 bases and J by 6 bases, with 6 bases of the junction left unmatched. The CDR3 has 14 amino acids. CDR3 in DNA: TGTGCTAGTGGGCTAGCGGGATTCGGCAATGAGCAGTTCTTC. Amino acid sequence: CASGLAGFGNEQFF.

The chain uses TRBV6-1 and TRBJ2-7; D possibly corresponds to TRBD2 (5 bases). CDR3 size: 15 residues. Trimming shortened V by 4 bases and J by 0 bases, and 13 bases separated the two germline ends. Germline-derived CDR1 and CDR2 are MNHNS and SASEGT. In DNA, the CDR3 is TGTGCCAGCAGTGGTCCTAGCCGCAGCTCCTACGAGCAGTACTTC. It specifies CASSGPSRSSYEQYF.

The V and J genes are TRBV28 and TRBJ2-4; possibly TRBD1 for D (5 bases). The CDR3 extends over 17 amino acids. Trimming took off 5 bases at V and 7 bases at J, with 24 bases between the two ends. Germline CDR1 MDHEN, CDR2 SYDVKM. This CDR3 is CASSPLLTESTYNIQYF. Written as DNA, the CDR3 is TGTGCCAGCAGTCCCCTCCTGACAGAGTCTACCTATAACATTCAGTACTTC. Full variable domain (missing parts from reference TRBV28 and TRBJ2-4): DVKVTQSSRYLVKRTGEKVFLECVQDMDHENMFWYRQDPGLGLRLIYFSYDVKMKEKGDIPEGYSVSREKKERFSLILESASTNQTSMYLCASSPLLTESTYNIQYFGAGTRLSVL.